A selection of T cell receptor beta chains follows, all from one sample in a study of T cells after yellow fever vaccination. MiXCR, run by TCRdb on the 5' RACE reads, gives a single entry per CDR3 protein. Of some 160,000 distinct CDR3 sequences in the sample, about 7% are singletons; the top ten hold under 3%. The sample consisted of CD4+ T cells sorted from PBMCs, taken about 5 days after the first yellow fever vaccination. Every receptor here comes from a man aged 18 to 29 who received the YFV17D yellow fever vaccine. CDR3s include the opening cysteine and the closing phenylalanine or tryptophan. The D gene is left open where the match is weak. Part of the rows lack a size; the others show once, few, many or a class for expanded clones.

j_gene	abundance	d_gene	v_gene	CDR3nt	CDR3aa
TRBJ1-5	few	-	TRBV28	TGTGCCAGCAGCCCGGAGCACCTGCGTACAGGCAATCAGCCCCAGCATTTT	CASSPEHLRTGNQPQHF
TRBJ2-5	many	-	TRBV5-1	TGCGCCAGCAGCCCGGGGGCAGGGGCTTGGGAGACCCAGTACTTC	CASSPGAGAWETQYF
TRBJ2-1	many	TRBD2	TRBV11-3	TGTGCCAGCAGCCCAGAGCGGGGCGGCGTGGAGCAGTTCTTC	CASSPERGGVEQFF
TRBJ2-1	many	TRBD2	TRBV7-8	TGTGCCAGCAGCAGAGGGAGGGAGAGACCCTACAATGAGCAGTTCTTC	CASSRGRERPYNEQFF
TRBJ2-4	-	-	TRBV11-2	TGTGCCAGCAGCTTAAGGGCCGGGGGCGAGGTCAAGTACTTC	CASSLRAGGEVKYF
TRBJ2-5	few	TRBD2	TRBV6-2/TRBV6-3	TGTGCCAGCAGGCGGGAGCGCCGGGAGACCCAGTACTTC	CASRRERRETQYF
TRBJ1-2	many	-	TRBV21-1	TGTGCCAGCAGCCTGAATGGCGGACCTAACTATGGCTACACCTTC	CASSLNGGPNYGYTF
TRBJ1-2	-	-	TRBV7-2	TGTGCCAGCAGCTTAGCCGGACAGACCTATGGCTACACCTTC	CASSLAGQTYGYTF
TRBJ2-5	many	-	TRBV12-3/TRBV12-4	TGTGCCAGCAGTTTATGGTCCGGCGAGGAGACCCAGTACTTC	CASSLWSGEETQYF
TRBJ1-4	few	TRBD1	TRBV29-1	TGCAGCGGGGGACAGGGTGGAAAACTGTTTTTT	CSGGQGGKLFF
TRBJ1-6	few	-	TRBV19	TGTGCCAGTAGTAGAAGGGGCAGTAATAATTCACCCCTCCACTTT	CASSRRGSNNSPLHF
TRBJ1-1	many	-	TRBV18	TGTGCCAGCTCACCAGGGAACACTGAAGCTTTCTTT	CASSPGNTEAFF
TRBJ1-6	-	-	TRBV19	TGTGCCAGTAGTATAGATCCCCTGCTCTCGACGCCCCTCCACTTT	CASSIDPLLSTPLHF
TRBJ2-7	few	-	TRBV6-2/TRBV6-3	TGTGCCAGCAGTTACTCGATGGTACACGAGCAGTACTTC	CASSYSMVHEQYF
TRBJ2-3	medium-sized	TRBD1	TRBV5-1	TGCGCCAGCACCTACGGAGGGACAGGGCTGGCGGGAGATACGCAGTATTTT	CASTYGGTGLAGDTQYF